This T cell receptor (beta chain) was captured in a study of vaccination and CD4 T cells after COVID-19. Study summary: The cells in question were stimulated using overlapping spike peptides derived from SARS-CoV-2, HCoV-NL63, HCoV-OC43 and HCoV-229E.

The CDR3 is 16 amino acids. Germline CDR1 and CDR2: MNHEY and SVGAGI. V was pared by 0 bases and J by 5 bases, with 14 bases between. Treatment of the sample: roughly 11-day PBMC culture with coronavirus spike peptide pools or control peptides (ViraFEST assay). Pre-COVID-19 pandemic sampling (2011-2018) yielded the unexposed donor's CD4+ T cells. About this clonotype itself: No antigen is known for it.

Sequenced with the Oncomine TCR Beta short-read assay was DNA taken from cultured CD4+ T cells. TCRdb reprocessed the PCR reads with MiXCR, giving one entry per CDR3 protein. Of over 5,500 distinct CDR3 sequences in the sample, roughly 49% were seen once. The TCR sequence derives from a human donor in good health. This chain uses TRBV6-5 with TRBJ1-3; D gene unclear. Sequencing was performed on CD4+ T cells from blood, cultured in vitro. The CDR3 spells CASSYSANPWRNTIYF. The CDR3 region has the DNA TGTGCCAGCAGTTACTCGGCCAATCCGTGGCGAAACACCATATATTTT.